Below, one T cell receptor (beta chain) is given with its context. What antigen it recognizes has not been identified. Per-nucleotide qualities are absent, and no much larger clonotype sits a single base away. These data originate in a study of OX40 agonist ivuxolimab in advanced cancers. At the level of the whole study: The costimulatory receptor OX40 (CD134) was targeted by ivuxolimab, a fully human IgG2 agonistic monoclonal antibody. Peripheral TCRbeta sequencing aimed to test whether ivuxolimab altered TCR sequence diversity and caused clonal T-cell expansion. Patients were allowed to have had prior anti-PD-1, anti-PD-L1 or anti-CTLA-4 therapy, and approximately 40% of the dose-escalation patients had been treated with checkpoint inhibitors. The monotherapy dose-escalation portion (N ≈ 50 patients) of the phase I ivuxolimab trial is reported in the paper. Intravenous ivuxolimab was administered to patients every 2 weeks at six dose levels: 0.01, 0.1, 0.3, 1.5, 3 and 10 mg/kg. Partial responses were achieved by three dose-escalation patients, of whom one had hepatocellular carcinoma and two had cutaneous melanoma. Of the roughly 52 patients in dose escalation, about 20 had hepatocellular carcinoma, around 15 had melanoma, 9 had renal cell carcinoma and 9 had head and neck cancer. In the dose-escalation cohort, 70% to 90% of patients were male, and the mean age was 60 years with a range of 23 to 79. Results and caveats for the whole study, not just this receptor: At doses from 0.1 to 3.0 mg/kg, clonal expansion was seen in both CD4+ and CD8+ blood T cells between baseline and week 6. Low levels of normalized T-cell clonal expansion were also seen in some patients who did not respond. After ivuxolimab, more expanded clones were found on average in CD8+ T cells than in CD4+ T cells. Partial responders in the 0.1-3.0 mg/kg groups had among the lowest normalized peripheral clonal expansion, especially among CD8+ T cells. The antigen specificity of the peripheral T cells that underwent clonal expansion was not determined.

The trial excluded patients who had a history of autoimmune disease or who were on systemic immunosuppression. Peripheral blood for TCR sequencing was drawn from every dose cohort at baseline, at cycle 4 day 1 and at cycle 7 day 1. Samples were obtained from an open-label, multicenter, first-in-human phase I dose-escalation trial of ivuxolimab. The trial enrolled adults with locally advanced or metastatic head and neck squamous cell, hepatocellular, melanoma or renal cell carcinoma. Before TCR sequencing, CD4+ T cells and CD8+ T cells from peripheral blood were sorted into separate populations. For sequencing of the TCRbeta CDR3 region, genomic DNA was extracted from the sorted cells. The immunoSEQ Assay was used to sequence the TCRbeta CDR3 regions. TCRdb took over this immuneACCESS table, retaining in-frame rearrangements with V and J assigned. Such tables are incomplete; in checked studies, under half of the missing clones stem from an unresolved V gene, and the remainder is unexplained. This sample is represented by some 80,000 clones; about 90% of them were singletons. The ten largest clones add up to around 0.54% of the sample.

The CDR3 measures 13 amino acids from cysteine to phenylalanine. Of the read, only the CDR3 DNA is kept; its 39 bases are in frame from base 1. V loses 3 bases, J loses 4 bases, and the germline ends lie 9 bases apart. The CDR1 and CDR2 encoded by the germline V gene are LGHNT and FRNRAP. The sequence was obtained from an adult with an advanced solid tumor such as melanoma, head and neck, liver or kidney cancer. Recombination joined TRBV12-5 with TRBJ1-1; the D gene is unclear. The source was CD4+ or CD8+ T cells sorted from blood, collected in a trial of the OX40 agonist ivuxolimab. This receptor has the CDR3 CASGFRLSTEAFF. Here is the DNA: TGTGCTAGTGGTTTTAGGTTAAGCACTGAAGCTTTCTTT.